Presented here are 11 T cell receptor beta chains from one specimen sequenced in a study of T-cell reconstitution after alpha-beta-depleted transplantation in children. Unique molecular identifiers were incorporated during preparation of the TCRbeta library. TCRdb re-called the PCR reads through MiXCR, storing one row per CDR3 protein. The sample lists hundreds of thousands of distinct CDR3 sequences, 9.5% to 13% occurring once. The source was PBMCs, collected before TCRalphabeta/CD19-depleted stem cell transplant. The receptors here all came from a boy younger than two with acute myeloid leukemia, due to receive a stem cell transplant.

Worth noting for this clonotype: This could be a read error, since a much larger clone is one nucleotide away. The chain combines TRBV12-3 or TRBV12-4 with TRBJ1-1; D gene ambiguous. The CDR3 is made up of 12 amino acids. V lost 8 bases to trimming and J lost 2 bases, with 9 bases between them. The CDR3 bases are TGTGCCAGCTCCGTCAGTAACACTGAAGCTTTCTTT. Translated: CASSVSNTEAFF.

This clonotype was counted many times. The CDR3 nucleotides are TGTGCCAGCAGCTTCGGGACGAACACCGGGGAGCTGTTTTTT. It translates to CASSFGTNTGELFF. The rearrangement uses TRBV7-3 and TRBJ2-2; perhaps TRBD2 as D (5 bases). The ends were cut back, 3 bases at V and 0 bases at J, with 5 bases in the middle. Per germline, CDR1 SGHTA and CDR2 FQGTGA. This CDR3 region has 14 residues. Full variable domain (rest looked up from reference TRBV7-3 and TRBJ2-2): GAGVSQTPSNKVTEKGKYVELRCDPISGHTALYWYRQSLGQGPEFLIYFQGTGAADDSGLPNDRFFAVRPEGSVSTLKIQRTERGDSAVYLCASSFGTNTGELFFGEGSRLTVL.

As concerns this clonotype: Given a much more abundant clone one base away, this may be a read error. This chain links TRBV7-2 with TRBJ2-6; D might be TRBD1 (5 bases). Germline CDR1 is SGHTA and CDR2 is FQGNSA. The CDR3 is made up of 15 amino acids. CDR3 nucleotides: TGTGCCAGCAGCGAGGACCTCTCTGGGGCCCACGTCCTGACTTTC. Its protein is CASSEDLSGAHVLTF.

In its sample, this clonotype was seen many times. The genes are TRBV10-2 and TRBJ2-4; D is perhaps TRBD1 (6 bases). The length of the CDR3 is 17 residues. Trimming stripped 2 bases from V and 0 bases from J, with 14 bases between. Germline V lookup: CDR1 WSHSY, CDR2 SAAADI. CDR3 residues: CASSESKGVIAKNIQYF. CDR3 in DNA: TGCGCCAGCAGTGAGAGCAAGGGGGTGATAGCCAAAAACATTCAGTACTTC.

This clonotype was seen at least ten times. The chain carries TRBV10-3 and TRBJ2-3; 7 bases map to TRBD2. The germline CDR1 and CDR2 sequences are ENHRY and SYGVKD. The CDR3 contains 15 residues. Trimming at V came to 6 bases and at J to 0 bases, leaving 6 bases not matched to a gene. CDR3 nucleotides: TGTGCCATCAGGCCTAGCGGACCTAGCACAGATACGCAGTATTTT. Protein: CAIRPSGPSTDTQYF.

CDR3 in DNA: TGTGCCAGCAGTGGATCCGTGAGGGGTTTATACGAGCAGTACTTC. Its protein is CASSGSVRGLYEQYF. The gene calls are TRBV25-1 and TRBJ2-7; D tentatively fits TRBD1 or TRBD2 (5 bases each). The CDR3 has 15 residues. V shed 4 bases and J shed 4 bases, with 17 bases lying between them. Germline-derived CDR1 and CDR2 are MGHDK and SYGVNS.

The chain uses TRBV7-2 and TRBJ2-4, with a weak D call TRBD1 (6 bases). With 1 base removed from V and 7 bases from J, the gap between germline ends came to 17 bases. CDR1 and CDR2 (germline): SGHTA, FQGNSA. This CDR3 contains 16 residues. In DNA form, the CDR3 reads TGTGCCAGCAGCTTAGTGGGTAGGACAGCTGGGAACATTCAGTACTTC. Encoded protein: CASSLVGRTAGNIQYF. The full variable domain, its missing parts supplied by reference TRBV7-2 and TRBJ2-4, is GAGVSQSPSNKVTEKGKDVELRCDPISGHTALYWYRQSLGQGLEFLIYFQGNSAPDKSGLPSDRFSAERTGGSVSTLTIQRTQQEDSAVYLCASSLVGRTAGNIQYFGAGTRLSVL.

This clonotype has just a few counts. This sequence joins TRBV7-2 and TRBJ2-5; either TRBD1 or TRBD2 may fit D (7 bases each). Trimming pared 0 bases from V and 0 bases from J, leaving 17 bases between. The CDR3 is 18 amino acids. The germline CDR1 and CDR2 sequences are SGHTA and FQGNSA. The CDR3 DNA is TGTGCCAGCAGCTTAGCTCGGGGGAGGGGGCTTCACCAAGAGACCCAGTACTTC. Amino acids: CASSLARGRGLHQETQYF.

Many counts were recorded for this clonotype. CDR3 amino acids: CASRRTEWNTEAFF. The CDR3 bases are TGTGCCAGCAGGCGGACAGAATGGAACACTGAAGCTTTCTTT. This chain links TRBV28 with TRBJ1-1; a weak D match, TRBD1 (6 bases). This CDR3 region has 14 residues. The V end was cut by 6 bases, the J end by 1 base, with 12 bases between. The germline V gene has CDR1 MDHEN and CDR2 SYDVKM.

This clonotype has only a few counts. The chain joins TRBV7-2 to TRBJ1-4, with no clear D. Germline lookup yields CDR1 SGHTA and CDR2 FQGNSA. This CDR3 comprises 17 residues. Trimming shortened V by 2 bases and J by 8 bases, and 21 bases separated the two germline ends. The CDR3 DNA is TGTGCCAGCAGCTTAAGCCCGGTTGGTGCAGGTGGAGAAAAACTGTTTTTT. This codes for CASSLSPVGAGGEKLFF.

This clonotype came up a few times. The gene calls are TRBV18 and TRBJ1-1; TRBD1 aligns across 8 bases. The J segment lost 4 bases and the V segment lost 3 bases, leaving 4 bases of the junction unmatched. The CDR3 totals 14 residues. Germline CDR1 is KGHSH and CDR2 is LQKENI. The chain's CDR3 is CASSPNRGSTEAFF. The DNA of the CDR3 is TGTGCCAGCTCACCGAACAGGGGGAGCACTGAAGCTTTCTTT.